These 15 T cell receptor beta chains came from one sample sequenced in a study of blood T cell repertoires in COVID-19. The protocol was immunoSEQ multiplex PCR, while the TCRdb copy is restricted to in-frame clones and leaves out a portion. This sample has 95,000 to 110,000 clones, with roughly four fifths found just once. Sequencing input: peripheral blood. These receptors all come from a man aged 60-69 years with acute or convalescent COVID-19.

Notes on this clone: Other DNA sequences in the same sample also yield this CDR3. The chain combines TRBV18 with TRBJ1-2, with unresolved D. Trimming took 3 bases from V and 2 from J, leaving 7 bases between them. Germline loops: CDR1 KGHSH, CDR2 LQKENI. This CDR3 is 13 amino acids long. The CDR3 DNA is TGTGCCAGCTCACCCGACGGGAACTATGGCTACACCTTC. It encodes CASSPDGNYGYTF.

This clone was counted between two and nine times. The chain joins TRBV2 to TRBJ1-2, with a tentative D call TRBD1 (6 bases). This CDR3 region has 13 residues. Between the trimmed V and J ends, which lost 6 bases and 4 bases, there was a span of 12 bases. Germline lookup yields CDR1 SNHLY and CDR2 FYNNEI. CDR3 region: CASSKDSLYGYTF. The CDR3 nucleotides read TGTGCCAGCAGCAAGGACAGCCTCTATGGCTACACCTTC.

The chain joins TRBV19 to TRBJ1-4, with 8 bases aligning to TRBD1. V lost 5 bases, J lost 3 bases, and 5 bases stayed unmatched. This CDR3 region has 15 residues. The germline V gene encodes CDR1 LNHDA and CDR2 SQIVND (reference sequence). The CDR3 reads CASSDRGSANEKLFF. As DNA, the CDR3 is TGTGCCAGTAGTGACAGGGGTTCCGCTAATGAAAAACTGTTTTTT.

The V call is TRBV7-2, the J call TRBJ1-6; no definite D call. Germline V CDR1 and CDR2: SGHTA, FQGNSA. CDR3 size: 12 residues. V lost 4 bases and J 7 bases, leaving 5 bases between the germline ends. CDR3 in amino acids: CASSWRNSPLHF. DNA for the CDR3: TGTGCCAGCAGCTGGCGGAATTCACCCCTCCACTTT. The full variable domain, its missing parts supplied by reference TRBV7-2 and TRBJ1-6, is GAGVSQSPSNKVTEKGKDVELRCDPISGHTALYWYRQSLGQGLEFLIYFQGNSAPDKSGLPSDRFSAERTGGSVSTLTIQRTQQEDSAVYLCASSWRNSPLHFGNGTRLTVT.

The chain uses TRBV7-2 and TRBJ1-1; TRBD1 matches 7 bases. Germline CDR1 SGHTA, CDR2 FQGNSA. V lost 8 bases to trimming and J lost 4 bases; unmatched junction nucleotides: 7. The CDR3 totals 13 residues. The CDR3 is CASAQDRVTEAFF. As DNA, the CDR3 is TGTGCCAGCGCTCAAGACAGGGTCACTGAAGCTTTCTTT.

V and J are TRBV5-5 and TRBJ2-2; TRBD1 matches at 9 bases. Trimming removed 4 bases from V and 4 bases from J; junction bases left unmatched: 8. In germline, CDR1 is SGHKS, CDR2 YYEKEE (reference sequence). The CDR3 totals 16 residues. In DNA form, the CDR3 reads TGTGCCAGCAGCGCACCGGGACAGGGCCCCACCGGGGAGCTGTTTTTT. Its protein product is CASSAPGQGPTGELFF.

The chain links TRBV18 to TRBJ2-3; TRBD1 agrees at 8 bases. V gave up 3 bases and J gave up 5 bases; unmatched junction bases: 4. CDR3 length: 14 residues. Germline values: CDR1 KGHSH, CDR2 LQKENI. The CDR3 region is CASSPGTGGDTQYF. The CDR3 DNA is TGTGCCAGCTCACCGGGGACAGGTGGAGATACGCAGTATTTT.

This clone was counted only a few times. This rearrangement joins TRBV24-1 to TRBJ2-5; 7 bases match TRBD2. With 4 bases clipped from V and 4 bases from J, the junction kept 5 bases outside the gene matches. The CDR3 covers 14 residues. CDR1 KGHDR and CDR2 SFDVKD come from the germline V gene. For the CDR3, the DNA is TGTGCCACCAGTGAGGGAGGGCCGCGAGAGACCCAGTACTTC. Translated, it gives CATSEGGPRETQYF.

Here the CDR3 reads CASSHPHSYEQYF. The DNA for the CDR3 is TGCGCCAGCAGCCACCCACACTCCTACGAGCAGTACTTC. The chain is built from TRBV4-1 and TRBJ2-7; D unclear. Germline loops: CDR1 MGHRA, CDR2 YSYEKL. Trimming cost V 3 bases and J 0 bases, with 6 bases left between them. CDR3 length: 13 amino acids.

The J gene is TRBJ1-5, the V gene TRBV12-3 or TRBV12-4, with D possibly matching TRBD1 (5 bases). The CDR3 consists of 13 residues. Between the trimmed V and J ends, which lost 1 base and 6 bases, there was a span of 7 bases. The CDR3, as DNA: TGTGCCAGCAGTTTAGTTCAGGGTCAGCCCCAGCATTTT. Its translation is CASSLVQGQPQHF.

This clone was detected once. This chain links TRBV2 with TRBJ2-7; 8 bases are shared with TRBD2. The V and J ends lost 9 bases and 1 base, in that order; junction bases with no gene match: 5. CDR1 and CDR2 from the germline V gene are SNHLY and FYNNEI. CDR3 size: 13 residues. The DNA of the CDR3 is TGTGCCAGTCTGGCGGGGGGATCCTACGAGCAGTACTTC. It is translated as CASLAGGSYEQYF.

The chain recombines TRBV6-6 with TRBJ1-1, with 12 positions matching TRBD1. Germline V CDR1 and CDR2: MNHNY, SVGAGI (reference sequence). The CDR3 totals 15 residues. The V segment lost 7 bases and the J segment 1 base; nucleotides outside the gene matches: 4. CDR3: CASMGTGGGNTEAFF. The CDR3 DNA sequence: TGTGCCAGCATGGGGACAGGGGGCGGGAACACTGAAGCTTTCTTT.

The chain recombines TRBV6-5 with TRBJ2-3; unclear D gene. CDR1 is MNHEY, CDR2 SVGAGI, per germline. Trimming removed 7 bases from V and 2 bases from J, with 13 bases in between. The CDR3 has 14 residues. CDR3 sequence (DNA): TGTGCCAGCACCAGGCAGGCACACACAGATACGCAGTATTTT. The encoded protein is CASTRQAHTDTQYF.

The rearrangement uses TRBV6-5 and TRBJ1-1, with TRBD1 matching over 7 bases. The CDR3 sequence is 14 residues long. Germline CDR1 MNHEY, CDR2 SVGAGI. V gave up 5 bases and J gave up 4 bases; unmatched junction bases: 7. Here the CDR3 DNA reads TGTGCCAGCAGTCGGGACAGATTGGGCACTGAAGCTTTCTTT. Translated: CASSRDRLGTEAFF.

The chain uses TRBV24-1 and TRBJ2-6; TRBD1 is a possible D gene (5 bases). Trimming took off 2 bases at V and 3 bases at J, with 10 bases between the two ends. This CDR3 region has 16 residues. Germline V gene data show CDR1 as KGHDR and CDR2 as SFDVKD. CDR3 nucleotides: TGTGCCACCAGTGATTACCAGGGAAGTGGGGCCAACGTCCTGACTTTC. Protein: CATSDYQGSGANVLTF.